This TCR beta chain originates from a study of cytotoxic CD8 clonotypes in ibrutinib-treated CLL (dated by TCRdb to the early 2020s). For context, the study as a whole: The cohort was composed of some ten relapsed/refractory and about 16 treatment-naive patients; IGHV unmutated status was identified in some 17 patients. Responses were partial in roughly 24 patients and complete in 2; after median approximately 67 months follow-up, about 14 stayed in remission and some twelve progressed. The response samples were drawn at a median of approximately twelve months into treatment, with a range of roughly 6 to 40 months. Samples averaged about 260,000 productive templates and tens of thousands of productive rearrangements. Longitudinal samples were available for about 30% of the 86 trial participants. Cryopreserved peripheral blood mononuclear cells were obtained before treatment, at response, and at either sustained remission or disease progression. All remission and progressive disease samples were collected while patients were still receiving ibrutinib.

V sheds 6 bases and J sheds 0 bases, leaving 21 bases between their ends. Per the germline V gene, SGHVS is the CDR1 and FQNEAQ is the CDR2. The CDR3, cysteine through phenylalanine, is 18 amino acids long. Of the read, only the CDR3 DNA is kept; its 54 bases are in frame from base 1. The sample's time point, from its label and the paper: progressive disease on ibrutinib. For TCR beta library preparation, around 2 micrograms of genomic DNA were isolated from cryopreserved PBMCs. High-throughput TCR beta sequencing was performed on longitudinal blood samples from CLL patients receiving ibrutinib monotherapy. The patients took part in an open-label, single-center phase 2 trial of ibrutinib monotherapy. A MiSeq instrument was used for deep resolution sequencing, which targeted depths ranging from 1 in 1 million up to 1 in 200,000 T cells, with coverage averaging 10x for each clonotype. TCR beta libraries were generated with the immunoSEQ hsTCRB Kit. Under the source paper's analysis protocol: ImmunoSEQ Data Assistant and ImmunoSEQ Analyzer were used for data analysis, and V, D and J genes were assigned according to IMGT definitions. Clonality, which ranges from 0 to 1, was calculated by subtracting the normalized Shannon entropy of productive rearrangement frequencies from one. Public clonotype analysis was restricted to overrepresented clonotypes comprising at least 0.05% of each patient's repertoire. Roughly 13 repertoires from age-matched healthy donors, obtained from immuneACCESS, served as clonality controls. TCRdb limited this immuneACCESS table to in-frame rearrangements with V and J called. A share of clones is missing; checked studies link under half to unresolved V genes, and the rest is unexplained. That table supplies the V and J calls and clone size; D and trimming were determined from the DNA. The sample records 250,000 to 350,000 clones, approximately 76% of which are singletons. About 6% of the sample lies in the top ten.

The investigation overall reported the following: Sampling times were not matched between sustained-remission and progressing patients, and lymph node repertoires were not studied. Clonality increased at ibrutinib response, stayed stable in sustained remission, and fell back toward baseline at progression. Public clonotypes were rare and either contracted or stayed stable during treatment, and the rise in clonality at ibrutinib response reflected the expansion of private clonotypes. Baseline clonality exceeded that of age-matched healthy donors and correlated strongly with circulating CD8+ T-cell counts.

Points on this clone: Which antigen it targets is not known. It has no much larger one-base neighbor in the sample; base qualities were not kept.

Sequenced here: PBMCs, sampled at disease progression, from a patient treated with ibrutinib. In this chain, TRBV7-8 is recombined with TRBJ1-5; tentative D gene TRBD1, with 5 bases matching. This clonotype originated in a human donor with chronic lymphocytic leukemia. In nucleotide form, the sequence is TGTGCCAGCAGACAGACTTGGCTGACAGCCTATAGCAATCAGCCCCAGCATTTT. Translated, it gives CASRQTWLTAYSNQPQHF. Outside the CDR3, residues come from the reference TRBV7-8 and TRBJ1-5 proteins, so the full variable domain is: GAGVSQSPRYKVAKRGQDVALRCDPISGHVSLFWYQQALGQGPEFLTYFQNEAQLDKSGLPSDRFFAERPEGSVSTLKIQRTQQEDSAVYLCASRQTWLTAYSNQPQHFGDGTRLSIL.